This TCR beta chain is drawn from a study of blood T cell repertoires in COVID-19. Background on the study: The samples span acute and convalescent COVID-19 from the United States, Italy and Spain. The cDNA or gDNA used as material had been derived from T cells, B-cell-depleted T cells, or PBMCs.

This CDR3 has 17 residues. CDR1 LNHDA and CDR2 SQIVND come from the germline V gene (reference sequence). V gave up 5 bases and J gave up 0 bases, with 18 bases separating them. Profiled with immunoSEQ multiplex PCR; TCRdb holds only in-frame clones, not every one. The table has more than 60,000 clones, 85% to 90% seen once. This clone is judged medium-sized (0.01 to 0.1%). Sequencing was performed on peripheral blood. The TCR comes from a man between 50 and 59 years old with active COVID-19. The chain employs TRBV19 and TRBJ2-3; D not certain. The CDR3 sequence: CASSGGASLTSTDTQYF. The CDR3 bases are TGTGCCAGTAGTGGTGGAGCCAGTCTAACTAGCACAGATACGCAGTATTTT. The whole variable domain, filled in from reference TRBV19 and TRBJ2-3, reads DGGITQSPKYLFRKEGQNVTLSCEQNLNHDAMYWYRQDPGQGLRLIYYSQIVNDFQKGDIAEGYSVSREKKESFPLTVTSAQKNPTAFYLCASSGGASLTSTDTQYFGPGTRLTVL.